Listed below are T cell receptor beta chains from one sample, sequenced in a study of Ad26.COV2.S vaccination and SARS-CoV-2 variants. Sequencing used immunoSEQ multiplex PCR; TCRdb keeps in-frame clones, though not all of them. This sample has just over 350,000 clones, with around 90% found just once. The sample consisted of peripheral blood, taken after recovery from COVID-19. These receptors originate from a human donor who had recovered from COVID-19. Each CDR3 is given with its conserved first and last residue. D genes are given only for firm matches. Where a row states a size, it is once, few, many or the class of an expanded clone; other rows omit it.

CDR3nt: TGTGCCAGCAGCCGGAGTACAGGTGTCAACTACGAGCAGTACTTC; CDR3aa: CASSRSTGVNYEQYF; d_gene: NA; j_gene: TRBJ2-7; abundance: NA; v_gene: TRBV5-4
CDR3nt: TGTGCCAGCAGCTACCGGGACAGGGGGCACACTGAAGCTTTCTTT; CDR3aa: CASSYRDRGHTEAFF; d_gene: TRBD1; j_gene: TRBJ1-1; abundance: NA; v_gene: TRBV7-2
CDR3nt: TGTGCCAGCAGTTCGAAATCCTACGAGCAGTACTTC; CDR3aa: CASSSKSYEQYF; d_gene: NA; j_gene: TRBJ2-7; abundance: NA; v_gene: TRBV6-5
CDR3nt: TGCGCCAGCAGCACCGGGACCTCGAATTCACCCCTCCACTTT; CDR3aa: CASSTGTSNSPLHF; d_gene: NA; j_gene: TRBJ1-6; abundance: NA; v_gene: TRBV5-1
CDR3nt: TGCGCCAGCAGTGAGTGGACAGGGGGCACAGATACGCAGTATTTT; CDR3aa: CASSEWTGGTDTQYF; d_gene: TRBD1; j_gene: TRBJ2-3; abundance: NA; v_gene: TRBV10-1
CDR3nt: TGTGCCAGCAGCCAAGATAGACAGGCCCCACTCGGCTACACCTTC; CDR3aa: CASSQDRQAPLGYTF; d_gene: NA; j_gene: TRBJ1-2; abundance: NA; v_gene: TRBV3-1/TRBV3-2
CDR3nt: TGTGCCAGCAGCCAAGAGGTAGCACCCAGGGAGCAGTACTTC; CDR3aa: CASSQEVAPREQYF; d_gene: NA; j_gene: TRBJ2-7; abundance: NA; v_gene: TRBV4-2
CDR3nt: TGTGCCAGCAGCCAGGGACAGATCACAGATACGCAGTATTTT; CDR3aa: CASSQGQITDTQYF; d_gene: TRBD1; j_gene: TRBJ2-3; abundance: NA; v_gene: TRBV5-8
CDR3nt: TGTGCCAGCAGCTCGGGACAGGGGGCTTACGAGCAGTACTTC; CDR3aa: CASSSGQGAYEQYF; d_gene: TRBD1; j_gene: TRBJ2-7; abundance: NA; v_gene: TRBV3-1/TRBV3-2
CDR3nt: TGTGCCAGCCCGCCGGGACAGGGCTTCCAAGAGACCCAGTACTTC; CDR3aa: CASPPGQGFQETQYF; d_gene: TRBD1; j_gene: TRBJ2-5; abundance: few; v_gene: TRBV27
CDR3nt: TGTGCCAGCAGCCTCCGGGGGGCAACTAATGAAAAACTGTTTTTT; CDR3aa: CASSLRGATNEKLFF; d_gene: NA; j_gene: TRBJ1-4; abundance: NA; v_gene: TRBV3-1/TRBV3-2
CDR3nt: TGCGCCAGCAGCTCGCCTGACAGGAACACTGAAGCTTTCTTT; CDR3aa: CASSSPDRNTEAFF; d_gene: NA; j_gene: TRBJ1-1; abundance: once; v_gene: TRBV5-1
CDR3nt: TGTGCCAGCAGTGATGGACTAGGGTCACCCCTCCACTTT; CDR3aa: CASSDGLGSPLHF; d_gene: NA; j_gene: TRBJ1-6; abundance: NA; v_gene: TRBV2
CDR3nt: TGTGCCAGCAGTCTACTGGGGGCCAGCACAGATACGCAGTATTTT; CDR3aa: CASSLLGASTDTQYF; d_gene: NA; j_gene: TRBJ2-3; abundance: NA; v_gene: TRBV6-5
CDR3nt: TGTGCCAGCAGTTACTCGAATGGGAATCAGCCCCAGCATTTT; CDR3aa: CASSYSNGNQPQHF; d_gene: NA; j_gene: TRBJ1-5; abundance: NA; v_gene: TRBV6-5
CDR3nt: TGTGCCAGCACCGCCGGGACGGGGACCTACGAGCAGTACTTC; CDR3aa: CASTAGTGTYEQYF; d_gene: NA; j_gene: TRBJ2-7; abundance: NA; v_gene: TRBV6-5
CDR3nt: TGTGCCAGCAGTTACGGACAGGGGCAAGACACCATATATTTT; CDR3aa: CASSYGQGQDTIYF; d_gene: TRBD1; j_gene: TRBJ1-3; abundance: NA; v_gene: TRBV6-5
CDR3nt: TGCGCCAGCAGGACCGGGACAGCCGAGCAGTTCTTC; CDR3aa: CASRTGTAEQFF; d_gene: TRBD1; j_gene: TRBJ2-1; abundance: once; v_gene: TRBV5-1
CDR3nt: TGTGCCAGCAGCCCAGTGACTAGCGGGGGGACGAACACCGGGGAGCTGTTTTTT; CDR3aa: CASSPVTSGGTNTGELFF; d_gene: TRBD2; j_gene: TRBJ2-2; abundance: NA; v_gene: TRBV3-1/TRBV3-2
CDR3nt: TGTGCCAGCAGCAGAGAAACGAACACTGAAGCTTTCTTT; CDR3aa: CASSRETNTEAFF; d_gene: NA; j_gene: TRBJ1-1; abundance: NA; v_gene: TRBV7-8
CDR3nt: TGCAGCGCGGGACAGGTTGGCTATGGCTACACCTTC; CDR3aa: CSAGQVGYGYTF; d_gene: TRBD1; j_gene: TRBJ1-2; abundance: NA; v_gene: TRBV29-1
CDR3nt: TGTGCCAGCAACCTTAACACGGACGAGCAGTACTTC; CDR3aa: CASNLNTDEQYF; d_gene: NA; j_gene: TRBJ2-7; abundance: NA; v_gene: TRBV14
CDR3nt: TGCGCCAGCAGCCAAGTTGGGACAGATGAAGCTTTCTTT; CDR3aa: CASSQVGTDEAFF; d_gene: TRBD1; j_gene: TRBJ1-1; abundance: NA; v_gene: TRBV4-1
CDR3nt: TGTGCCAGCAGTTACTCGAGTACCGGGGAGCTGTTTTTT; CDR3aa: CASSYSSTGELFF; d_gene: NA; j_gene: TRBJ2-2; abundance: NA; v_gene: TRBV6-5
CDR3nt: TGTGCCATCAGTGAGTCGTCACAGGGCGGGTGGACCAAAAACATTCAGTACTTC; CDR3aa: CAISESSQGGWTKNIQYF; d_gene: NA; j_gene: TRBJ2-4; abundance: NA; v_gene: TRBV10-3
CDR3nt: TGTGCCAGCAGCTTACCACTAGCGGGGGGCAGATACGAGCAGTACTTC; CDR3aa: CASSLPLAGGRYEQYF; d_gene: TRBD2; j_gene: TRBJ2-7; abundance: once; v_gene: TRBV7-2
CDR3nt: TGTGCCAGTAGCCCCGGGGGCCCCGGGACAGGGTCCTACGAGCAGTACTTC; CDR3aa: CASSPGGPGTGSYEQYF; d_gene: TRBD1; j_gene: TRBJ2-7; abundance: once; v_gene: TRBV19